The clone carrying this TCR beta chain was observed at least ten times. Its specificity is unknown. At one end the junction does not follow the germline gene, possibly because of a read error. The sample belongs to a study of T-cell reconstitution after alpha-beta-depleted transplantation in children. In germline, CDR1 is SGHRS, CDR2 YFSETQ. The CDR3 totals 13 residues. Unique molecular identifiers were incorporated during preparation of the TCRbeta library. TCRdb reanalysed the PCR reads using MiXCR and keeps one entry per CDR3 protein. This sample has about 870,000 distinct CDR3 sequences; roughly 16% occur once, and the top ten carry approximately 4.5%. General observations from the study: At day 60, the high TCRbeta diversity found in some patients originated from recipient T cells and thymic progenitors that had survived. By one year post-transplant, T-cell counts and diversity largely arose from T cells that were newly produced.

This TCR was recovered from a male patient aged 5 to 17 who had a stem cell transplant for acute lymphoblastic leukemia, so the T cells may come from the graft donor. V and J are TRBV5-1 and TRBJ2-5; TRBD1 matches at 10 bases. This specimen was PBMCs, mostly from graft donor cells, taken 360 days after TCRalphabeta/CD19-depleted stem cell transplant. The DNA for the CDR3 is TGTGCCAGCAGTCGGGACAGGGGAGAGACCCAGTACTTC. It translates to CASSRDRGETQYF.